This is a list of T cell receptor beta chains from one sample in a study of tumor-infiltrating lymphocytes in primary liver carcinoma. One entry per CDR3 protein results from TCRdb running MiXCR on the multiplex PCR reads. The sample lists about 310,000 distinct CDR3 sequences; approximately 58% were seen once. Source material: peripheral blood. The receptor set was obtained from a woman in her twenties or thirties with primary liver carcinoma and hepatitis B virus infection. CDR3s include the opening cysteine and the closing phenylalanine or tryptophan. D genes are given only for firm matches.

CDR3: CSYLAGGSETQYF; J: TRBJ2-5; V: TRBV29-1; D: TRBD2
CDR3: CSVTRETYEQYF; J: TRBJ2-7; V: TRBV29-1; D: -
CDR3: CASSPLPDSSNEKLFF; J: TRBJ1-4; V: TRBV28; D: -
CDR3: CASTLAGGFWEQYF; J: TRBJ2-7; V: TRBV5-6; D: TRBD2
CDR3: CASSFYSGDSEQYF; J: TRBJ2-7; V: TRBV11-2; D: -
CDR3: CASSFTSGTPQETQYF; J: TRBJ2-5; V: TRBV21-1; D: -
CDR3: CASSAGQGARSYNSPLHF; J: TRBJ1-6; V: TRBV6-6; D: TRBD1
CDR3: CASSTSGRACEQYF; J: TRBJ2-7; V: TRBV6-2/TRBV6-3; D: TRBD2
CDR3: CASRQDGGNRGVENYGYTF; J: TRBJ1-2; V: TRBV4-1; D: TRBD1
CDR3: CASSLGIARIGELFF; J: TRBJ2-2; V: TRBV11-2; D: -
CDR3: CASSDGARHGYAF; J: TRBJ1-2; V: TRBV6-1; D: -
CDR3: CSVEGTSGKQETQYF; J: TRBJ2-5; V: TRBV29-1; D: TRBD2